Presented here are 13 T cell receptor beta chains from one specimen sequenced in a study of vaccination effects on CD4 cells after COVID-19. The method was immunoSEQ multiplex PCR; TCRdb's version includes in-frame clones alone and lacks a portion of them. The data show around 30,000 clones, around 66% seen once. Viral peptide pools were used in the ViraFEST assay to expand antigen-specific CD4+ T cells, and sequencing came afterward. CD4+ T cells were isolated after around 9 days of culture. From March to December 2020, the person had a SARS-CoV-2 infection that was confirmed by PCR. These receptors are not linked to any known antigen. Sequenced material: CD4+ T cells from PBMCs cultured with SARS-CoV-2 spike peptides, taken before COVID-19 vaccination. The receptor source for this set is a human donor who had a prior SARS-CoV-2 infection.

J is TRBJ2-3 and V is TRBV18; D perhaps matches TRBD2 (5 bases). The length of the CDR3 is 13 residues. V was shortened by 3 bases and J by 5 bases, with 9 bases between the two germline ends. CDR1 and CDR2 from the germline V gene are KGHSH and LQKENI. CDR3 loop: CASSPDLRDTQYF. In nucleotides, the CDR3 is TGTGCCAGCTCACCGGACTTACGAGATACGCAGTATTTT.

V gene TRBV4-1 combines with J gene TRBJ2-7, with TRBD1 identical over 10 bases. V dropped 1 base and J dropped 6; count of bases not matched to a gene: 6. The CDR3 contains 15 residues. Germline V gives CDR1 MGHRA, CDR2 YSYEKL. The CDR3 sequence: CASSQVRGQGGEQYF. CDR3 coding DNA: TGCGCCAGCAGCCAAGTAAGAGGACAGGGGGGCGAGCAGTACTTC.

This clone was recorded only once. This chain joins TRBV5-1 and TRBJ1-3, with D possibly being TRBD1 (5 bases). The CDR3 is 17 amino acids. Trimming shortened V by 2 bases and J by 0 bases, and 15 bases separated the two germline ends. CDR1 is SGHRS and CDR2 is YFSETQ in the germline V gene. The CDR3 loop is CASSFHSGGSSGNTIYF. The CDR3 DNA is TGCGCCAGCAGCTTCCACTCCGGGGGTTCCTCTGGAAACACCATATATTTT.

This chain connects TRBV27 to TRBJ1-5; a weak D match, TRBD1 (6 bases). V lost 0 bases to trimming and J lost 6 bases, with 9 bases between them. The germline V gene has CDR1 MNHEY and CDR2 SMNVEV (reference sequence). This CDR3 comprises 14 residues. The CDR3 DNA is TGTGCCAGCAGTTTATCGGGGGGCACTCAGCCCCAGCATTTT. The encoded protein is CASSLSGGTQPQHF.

The V call is TRBV11-3, the J call TRBJ1-1; 7 bases match TRBD1. The germline V gene has CDR1 SGHNT and CDR2 YENEEA. This CDR3 comprises 13 residues. Losses at the gene ends were 3 bases for V and 3 bases for J; bases not matched to a gene: 1. DNA for the CDR3: TGTGCCAGCAGCTTCGGACAGGACACTGAAGCTTTCTTT. This codes for CASSFGQDTEAFF.

About this clone: Other DNA sequences in this sample translate to the same CDR3. The chain uses TRBV2 and TRBJ1-1; TRBD1 aligns across 7 bases. Trimming cost V 5 bases and J 0 bases; bases outside gene matches: 6. The CDR3 is made up of 15 amino acids. Germline loops: CDR1 SNHLY, CDR2 FYNNEI. The CDR3 DNA reads TGTGCCAGCAGTAGACAGGGCCTCATGAACACTGAAGCTTTCTTT. Encoded protein: CASSRQGLMNTEAFF.

This clone was observed a few times. This rearrangement joins TRBV28 to TRBJ1-6; tentatively, D is TRBD1 (6 bases). The ends were cut back, 4 bases at V and 7 bases at J, with 11 bases in the middle. Germline lookup yields CDR1 MDHEN and CDR2 SYDVKM. The CDR3 has 14 amino acids. CDR3 protein: CASSSPGDNSPLHF. The CDR3 DNA sequence: TGTGCCAGCAGTTCCCCAGGGGACAATTCACCCCTCCACTTT.

The J gene is TRBJ2-3, the V gene TRBV10-3; no reliable D call. The CDR3 runs to 11 residues. Germline V gene lookup returns CDR1 ENHRY and CDR2 SYGVKD. Trimming shortened V by 6 bases and J by 1 base, and 2 bases separated the two germline ends. The CDR3 region has the DNA TGTGCCATCAGGTGCACAGATACGCAGTATTTT. Encoded protein: CAIRCTDTQYF.

V usage is TRBV7-2 and J usage is TRBJ2-1; TRBD2 might be the D (5 bases). Germline CDR1 and CDR2: SGHTA and FQGNSA. The CDR3 length is 15 residues. Between the trimmed V and J ends, which lost 5 bases and 9 bases, there was a span of 20 bases. CDR3 in DNA: TGTGCCAGCAGCCTCGACCCGACGAGGGTTGGTGAGCAGTTCTTC. Translated: CASSLDPTRVGEQFF.

By proportion, this clone is medium-sized. The V and J genes are TRBV9 and TRBJ1-2, with D tentatively TRBD1 (6 bases). Germline values: CDR1 SGDLS, CDR2 YYNGEE. The CDR3 consists of 15 residues. V lost 0 bases and J 2 bases, leaving 11 bases between the germline ends. The CDR3 DNA is TGTGCCAGCAGCGTAGGAGGGGGAGGGAACTATGGCTACACCTTC. Amino acid sequence: CASSVGGGGNYGYTF.

This clone is classed as large. This rearrangement joins TRBV7-6 to TRBJ2-5; 11 bases line up with TRBD1. Germline V gene lookup returns CDR1 SGHVS and CDR2 FNYEAQ. J gave up 0 bases and V 6 bases, and 6 bases lay outside the gene matches. CDR3 length equals 16 residues. CDR3 protein: CASRKGDRGNQETQYF. In nucleotides, the CDR3 is TGTGCCAGCAGGAAAGGGGACAGGGGGAACCAAGAGACCCAGTACTTC.

This clone was found a few times. V is TRBV28 and J is TRBJ2-2; TRBD1 agrees at 9 bases. V shed 5 bases and J 5 bases; nucleotides not matched to a gene: 6. The CDR3 totals 15 residues. Germline V gene sequence: CDR1 MDHEN, CDR2 SYDVKM. The CDR3 spells CASSPGDRETGELFF. In DNA form, the CDR3 reads TGTGCCAGCAGTCCGGGGGACAGGGAAACCGGGGAGCTGTTTTTT.

This clone has more than one count but fewer than ten. The chain is built from TRBV27 and TRBJ2-7, with a weak D call TRBD1 (7 bases). V dropped 3 bases and J dropped 6 bases, with 9 bases sitting between them. The CDR3 runs 12 residues. Germline CDR1 is MNHEY and CDR2 is SMNVEV (reference sequence). The CDR3 nucleotides are TGTGCCAGCAGTTTTCAGGGGGGCGAGCAGTACTTC. It is translated as CASSFQGGEQYF.